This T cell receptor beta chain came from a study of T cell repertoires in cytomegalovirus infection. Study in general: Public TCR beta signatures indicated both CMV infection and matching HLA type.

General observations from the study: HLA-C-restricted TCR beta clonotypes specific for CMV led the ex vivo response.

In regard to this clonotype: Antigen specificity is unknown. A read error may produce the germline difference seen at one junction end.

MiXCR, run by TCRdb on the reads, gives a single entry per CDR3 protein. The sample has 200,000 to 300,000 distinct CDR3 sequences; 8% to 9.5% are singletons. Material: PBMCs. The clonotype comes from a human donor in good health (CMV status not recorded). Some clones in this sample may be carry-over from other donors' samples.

The CDR3 protein is CASTATGTPPRAF. Written as DNA, the CDR3 is TGTGCCAGCACTGCGACCGGGACACCTCCGCGCGCCTTC. The chain is built from TRBV11-3 and TRBJ1-2; possible D gene TRBD1, 6 bases. The CDR3 is made up of 13 amino acids. CDR1 is SGHNT and CDR2 is YENEEA in the germline V gene.